The 8 T cell receptor beta chains below all came from one sample that was sequenced in a study of regulatory T cells in long-lasting Graves disease. Construction of TCR beta libraries relied on iRepertoire HTBI primers and on Arm-PCR targeting CDR3 regions. TCRdb re-called the multiplex PCR reads through MiXCR, storing one row per CDR3 protein. The table records over 200,000 distinct CDR3 sequences, 15% to 20% of them present only once. As for time point: newly diagnosed GD, antithyroid drugs for less than 3 months. RNA extracted from PBMCs served as the sequencing template. This material consisted of peripheral blood mononuclear cells (PBMCs), taken at new diagnosis, from a patient treated with antithyroid drugs. These receptors came from a female donor with Graves disease.

This clonotype has a count of ten or more. An end of the junction differs from the germline gene, which may be a read error. J is TRBJ2-1 and V is TRBV6-1; 7 positions match TRBD1. The CDR3 is made up of 12 amino acids. CDR1 is MNHNS, CDR2 SASEGT, per germline. In DNA form, the CDR3 reads TGTGCCAGCAGAGAAGACAGGGTTGAGCAGTTCTTC. As protein: CASREDRVEQFF.

This clonotype was recorded at least ten times. V and J are TRBV7-2 and TRBJ2-2; the match to TRBD2 covers 12 bases. With V trimmed by 5 bases and J by 8 bases, 6 bases remained unmatched. Germline-derived CDR1 and CDR2 are SGHTA and FQGNSA. The CDR3 loop spans 15 amino acids. The CDR3, as DNA: TGTGCCAGCAGCCAAGGACTAGCGGGATTGGGGGAGCTGTTTTTT. Its translation is CASSQGLAGLGELFF.

In this sample, this clonotype turned up many times. V and J are TRBV20-1 and TRBJ2-1; maybe TRBD2 (5 bases). Trimming stripped 2 bases from V and 0 bases from J, with 17 bases between. The CDR3 covers 17 residues. Germline V gene data show CDR1 as DFQATT and CDR2 as SNEGSKA (reference sequence). The CDR3 protein is CSARNPDYESSYNEQFF. Here the CDR3 DNA reads TGCAGTGCTAGAAACCCTGACTACGAGAGCTCCTACAATGAGCAGTTCTTC.

This clonotype was observed many times. J is TRBJ2-2 and V is TRBV12-3 or TRBV12-4, with D perhaps matching TRBD1 or TRBD2 (5 bases each). V was shortened by 6 bases and J by 4 bases, with 18 bases between the two germline ends. CDR3 length equals 16 residues. DNA of the CDR3: TGTGCCAGCAGGGGGAATGAGCAGGGAGTCACCGGGGAGCTGTTTTTT. This gives the protein CASRGNEQGVTGELFF.

This clonotype was detected ten times or more. The V call is TRBV6-2 or TRBV6-3, the J call TRBJ2-7, with D perhaps matching TRBD2 (5 bases). This CDR3 is 13 amino acids long. Germline V lookup: CDR1 MNHEY, CDR2 SVGEGT. V lost 2 bases and J lost 4, with 9 bases in between. DNA for the CDR3: TGTGCCAGCAGTTACGTCGGGGAATACGAGCAGTACTTC. Protein sequence: CASSYVGEYEQYF.

This clonotype was counted many times. This chain joins TRBV28 and TRBJ2-5; perhaps TRBD1 as D (6 bases). This CDR3 region has 14 residues. The ends were cut back, 3 bases at V and 5 bases at J, with 13 bases in the middle. Looked up from germline, CDR1 is MDHEN and CDR2 is SYDVKM. The CDR3 DNA is TGTGCCAGCAGTTTCCGCGCAGGGGATGAGACCCAGTACTTC. Its protein product is CASSFRAGDETQYF.

This clonotype was found many times. The chain employs TRBV30 and TRBJ1-3; D uncertain. Germline V gives CDR1 GTSNPN, CDR2 SVGIG (reference sequence). This CDR3 contains 11 residues. Trimming stripped 3 bases from V and 1 base from J, with 1 base between. The CDR3 loop is CAWRSGNTIYF. CDR3 nucleotides: TGTGCCTGGAGGTCTGGAAACACCATATATTTT.

The sample holds many counts of this clonotype. J is TRBJ1-1 and V is TRBV6-2 or TRBV6-3; no clear D. The germline V gene encodes CDR1 MNHEY and CDR2 SVGEGT. V dropped 0 bases and J dropped 2 bases, with 16 bases sitting between them. This CDR3 region has 17 residues. For the CDR3, the DNA is TGTGCCAGCAGTTACTCGAATTCCGGCATTCGAAACACTGAAGCTTTCTTT. This translates into CASSYSNSGIRNTEAFF.